This TCR beta chain was documented in a study of blood T cell repertoires in COVID-19. Grouping used clinical history reported by participants in a survey and questionnaire. TCRdb's copy holds only in-frame clones and misses some; the assay was immunoSEQ multiplex PCR. The sample consists of just over 250,000 clones, around four fifths of them appearing once. The V segment lost 7 bases and the J segment 4 bases; nucleotides outside the gene matches: 3. Germline V lookup: CDR1 LNHDA, CDR2 SQIVND (reference sequence). The CDR3 is made up of 13 amino acids. This chain connects TRBV19 to TRBJ2-2; TRBD2 agrees at 7 bases. This receptor was taken from a man aged 25 to 40 with acute COVID-19. The sample comprised PBMCs or T cells enriched from blood (not recorded which). In DNA, the CDR3 is TGTGCCAGTACGACTAGCCGCACCGGGGAGCTGTTTTTT. Residues: CASTTSRTGELFF.